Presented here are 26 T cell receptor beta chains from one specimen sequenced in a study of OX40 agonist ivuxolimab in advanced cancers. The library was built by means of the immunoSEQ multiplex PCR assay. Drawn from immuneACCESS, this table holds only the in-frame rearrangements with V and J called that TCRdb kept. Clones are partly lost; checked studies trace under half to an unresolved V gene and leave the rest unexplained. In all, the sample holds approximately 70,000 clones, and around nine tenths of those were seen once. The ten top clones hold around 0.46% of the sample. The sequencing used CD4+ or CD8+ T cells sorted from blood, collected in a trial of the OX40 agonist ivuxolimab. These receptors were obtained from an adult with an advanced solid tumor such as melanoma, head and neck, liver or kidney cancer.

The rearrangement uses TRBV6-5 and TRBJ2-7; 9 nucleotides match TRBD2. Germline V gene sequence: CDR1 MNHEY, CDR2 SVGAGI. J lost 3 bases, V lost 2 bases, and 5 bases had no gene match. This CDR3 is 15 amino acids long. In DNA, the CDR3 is TGTGCCAGCAGTTACGTGGCTAGCGGGAACTACGAGCAGTACTTC. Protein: CASSYVASGNYEQYF.

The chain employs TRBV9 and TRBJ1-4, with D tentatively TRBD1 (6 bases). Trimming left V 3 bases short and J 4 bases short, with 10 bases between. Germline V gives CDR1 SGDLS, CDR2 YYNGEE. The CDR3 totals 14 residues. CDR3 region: CASSAGQNNEKLFF. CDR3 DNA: TGTGCCAGCAGCGCCGGACAGAATAATGAAAAACTGTTTTTT.

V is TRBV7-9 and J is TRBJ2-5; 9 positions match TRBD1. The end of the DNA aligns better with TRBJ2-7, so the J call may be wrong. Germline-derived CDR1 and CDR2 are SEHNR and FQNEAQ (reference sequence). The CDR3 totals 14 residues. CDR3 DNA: TGTGCCAGCAGCGTGGGACAGGGAACCTACGAGCAGTACTTC. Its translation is CASSVGQGTYEQYF.

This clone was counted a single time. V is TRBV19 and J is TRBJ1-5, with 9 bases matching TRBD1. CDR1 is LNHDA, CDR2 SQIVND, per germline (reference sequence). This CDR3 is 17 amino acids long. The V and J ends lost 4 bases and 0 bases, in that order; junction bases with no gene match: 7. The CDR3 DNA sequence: TGTGCCAGTAGTACCTCGACAGGGGGAGGTAGCAATCAGCCCCAGCATTTT. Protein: CASSTSTGGGSNQPQHF.

CDR3 region: CATGQRNEKLFF. Written as DNA, the CDR3 is TGTGCCACGGGACAGCGTAATGAAAAACTGTTTTTT. V and J are TRBV15 and TRBJ1-4; 7 bases match TRBD1. The CDR3 runs to 12 residues. The germline V gene encodes CDR1 LNHNV and CDR2 YYDKDF (reference sequence). J gave up 4 bases and V 9 bases, and 2 bases lay outside the gene matches.

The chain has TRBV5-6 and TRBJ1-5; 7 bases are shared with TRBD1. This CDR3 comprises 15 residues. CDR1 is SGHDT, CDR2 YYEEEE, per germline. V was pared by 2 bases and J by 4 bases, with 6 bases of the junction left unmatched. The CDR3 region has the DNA TGTGCCAGCAGCTTTTACAGGGGCCTAAATCAGCCCCAGCATTTT. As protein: CASSFYRGLNQPQHF.

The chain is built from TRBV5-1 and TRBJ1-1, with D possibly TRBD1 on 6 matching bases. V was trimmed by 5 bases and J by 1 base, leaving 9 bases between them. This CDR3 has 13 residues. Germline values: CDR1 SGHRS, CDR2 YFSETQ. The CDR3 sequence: CASRQDRNTEAFF. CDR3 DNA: TGCGCCAGCAGGCAGGACAGGAACACTGAAGCTTTCTTT.

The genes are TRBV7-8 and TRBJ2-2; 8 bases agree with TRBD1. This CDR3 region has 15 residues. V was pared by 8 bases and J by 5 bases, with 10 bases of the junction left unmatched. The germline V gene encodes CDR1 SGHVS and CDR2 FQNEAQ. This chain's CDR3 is CASSSGQGGTGELFF. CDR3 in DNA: TGTGCCAGCTCGTCCGGACAGGGCGGAACCGGGGAGCTGTTTTTT.

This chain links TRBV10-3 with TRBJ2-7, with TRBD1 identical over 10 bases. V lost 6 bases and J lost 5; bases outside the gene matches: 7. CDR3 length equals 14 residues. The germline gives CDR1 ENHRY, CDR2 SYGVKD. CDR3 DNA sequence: TGTGCCATCAGGCTGACAGGGGGCCCGGACGAGCAGTACTTC. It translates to CAIRLTGGPDEQYF.

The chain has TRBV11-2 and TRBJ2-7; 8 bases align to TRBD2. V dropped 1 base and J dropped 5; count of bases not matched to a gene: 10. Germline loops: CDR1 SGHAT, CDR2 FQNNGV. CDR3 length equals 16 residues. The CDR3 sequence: CASSLAHGGRTNEQYF. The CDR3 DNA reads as TGTGCCAGCAGCTTAGCACATGGCGGGAGGACCAACGAGCAGTACTTC. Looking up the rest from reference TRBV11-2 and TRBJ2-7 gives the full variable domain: EAGVAQSPRYKIIEKRQSVAFWCNPISGHATLYWYQQILGQGPKLLIQFQNNGVVDDSQLPKDRFSAERLKGVDSTLKIQPAKLEDSAVYLCASSLAHGGRTNEQYFGPGTRLTVT.

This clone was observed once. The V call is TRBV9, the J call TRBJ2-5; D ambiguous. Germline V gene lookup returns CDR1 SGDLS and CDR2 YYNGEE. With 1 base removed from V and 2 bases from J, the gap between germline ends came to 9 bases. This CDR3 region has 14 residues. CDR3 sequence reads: CASSVSVLQETQYF. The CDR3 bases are TGTGCCAGCAGCGTATCTGTTTTACAAGAGACCCAGTACTTC.

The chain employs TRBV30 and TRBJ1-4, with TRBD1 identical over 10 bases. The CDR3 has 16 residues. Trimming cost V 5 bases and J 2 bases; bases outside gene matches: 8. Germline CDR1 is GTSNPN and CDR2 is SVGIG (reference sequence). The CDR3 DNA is TGTGCCTGGTCGAGACAGGGGGCCGCTACTAATGAAAAACTGTTTTTT. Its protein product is CAWSRQGAATNEKLFF.

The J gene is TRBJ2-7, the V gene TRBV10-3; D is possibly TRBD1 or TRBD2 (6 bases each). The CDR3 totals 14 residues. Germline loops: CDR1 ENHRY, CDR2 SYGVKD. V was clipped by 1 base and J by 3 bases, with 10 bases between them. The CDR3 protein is CAISEYRGDYEQYF. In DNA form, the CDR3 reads TGTGCCATCAGTGAGTATAGGGGGGACTACGAGCAGTACTTC.

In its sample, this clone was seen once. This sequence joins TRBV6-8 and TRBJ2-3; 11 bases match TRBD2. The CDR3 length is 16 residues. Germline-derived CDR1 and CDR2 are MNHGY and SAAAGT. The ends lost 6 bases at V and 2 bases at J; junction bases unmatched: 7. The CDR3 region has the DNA TGTGCCAGCAGAACTCGGACTAGCGGGTACACAGATACGCAGTATTTT. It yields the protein CASRTRTSGYTDTQYF.

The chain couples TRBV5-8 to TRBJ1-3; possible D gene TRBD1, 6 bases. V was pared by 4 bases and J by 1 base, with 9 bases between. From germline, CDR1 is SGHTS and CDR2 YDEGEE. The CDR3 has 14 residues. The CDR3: CASSRTASGNTIYF. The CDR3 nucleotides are TGTGCCAGCAGCAGGACAGCTTCTGGAAACACCATATATTTT. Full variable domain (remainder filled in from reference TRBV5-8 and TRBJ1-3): EAGVTQSPTHLIKTRGQQATLRCSPISGHTSVYWYQQALGLGLQFLLWYDEGEERNRGNFPPRFSGRQFPNYSSELNVNALELEDSALYLCASSRTASGNTIYFGEGSWLTVV.

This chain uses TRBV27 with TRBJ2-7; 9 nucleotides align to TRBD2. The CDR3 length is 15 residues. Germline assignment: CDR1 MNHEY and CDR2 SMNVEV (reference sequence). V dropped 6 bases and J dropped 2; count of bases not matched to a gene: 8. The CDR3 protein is CASSLAAGGPYEQYF. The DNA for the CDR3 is TGTGCCAGCAGCTTAGCGGCGGGAGGGCCCTACGAGCAGTACTTC.

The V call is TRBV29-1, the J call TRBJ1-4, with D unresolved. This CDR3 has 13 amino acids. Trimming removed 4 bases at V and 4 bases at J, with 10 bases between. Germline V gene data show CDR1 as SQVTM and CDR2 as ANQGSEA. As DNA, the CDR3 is TGCAGCGTTGTAGTCCAGCTTAATGAAAAACTGTTTTTT. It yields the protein CSVVVQLNEKLFF.

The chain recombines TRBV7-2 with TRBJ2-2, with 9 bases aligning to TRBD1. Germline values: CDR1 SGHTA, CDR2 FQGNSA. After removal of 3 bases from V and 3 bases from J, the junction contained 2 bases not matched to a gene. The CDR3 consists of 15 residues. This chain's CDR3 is CASSFWTGDTGELFF. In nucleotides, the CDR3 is TGTGCCAGCAGCTTTTGGACAGGGGACACCGGGGAGCTGTTTTTT.

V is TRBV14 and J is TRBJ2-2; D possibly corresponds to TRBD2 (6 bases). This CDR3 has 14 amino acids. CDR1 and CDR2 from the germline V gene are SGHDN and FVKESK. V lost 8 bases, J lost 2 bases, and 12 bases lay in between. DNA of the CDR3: TGTGCCAGCGGCAACGGGGGAAACACCGGGGAGCTGTTTTTT. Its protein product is CASGNGGNTGELFF.

CDR3 loop: CASSYALAGVAEQYF. The CDR3, as DNA: TGTGCCAGCAGTTACGCGTTGGCGGGAGTAGCCGAGCAGTACTTC. The V call is TRBV6-6, the J call TRBJ2-7; 7 bases are shared with TRBD2. V trimming: 2 bases; J trimming: 6 bases; junction bases outside the gene matches: 10. There are 15 residues in the CDR3. Germline CDR1 reads MNHNY; CDR2 reads SVGAGI (reference sequence).

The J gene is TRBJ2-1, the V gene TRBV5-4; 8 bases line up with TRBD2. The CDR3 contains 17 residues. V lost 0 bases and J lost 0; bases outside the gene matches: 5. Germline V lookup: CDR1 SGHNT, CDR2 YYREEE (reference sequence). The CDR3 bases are TGTGCCAGCAGCTTGGCCGCTAGCGGGTTCTCCTACAATGAGCAGTTCTTC. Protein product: CASSLAASGFSYNEQFF.

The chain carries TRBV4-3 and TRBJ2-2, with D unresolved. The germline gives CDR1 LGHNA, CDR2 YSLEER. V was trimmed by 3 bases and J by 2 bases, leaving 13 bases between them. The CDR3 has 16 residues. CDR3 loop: CASSQQPAANTGELFF. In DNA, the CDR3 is TGCGCCAGCAGCCAGCAGCCCGCGGCTAACACCGGGGAGCTGTTTTTT.

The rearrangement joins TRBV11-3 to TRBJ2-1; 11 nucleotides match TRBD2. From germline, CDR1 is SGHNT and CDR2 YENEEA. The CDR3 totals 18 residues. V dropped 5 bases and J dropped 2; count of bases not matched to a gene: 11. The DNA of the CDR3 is TGTGCCAGCAGCCCCGGCGGGCTAGCGGGAGGCGCCTACAATGAGCAGTTCTTC. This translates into CASSPGGLAGGAYNEQFF.

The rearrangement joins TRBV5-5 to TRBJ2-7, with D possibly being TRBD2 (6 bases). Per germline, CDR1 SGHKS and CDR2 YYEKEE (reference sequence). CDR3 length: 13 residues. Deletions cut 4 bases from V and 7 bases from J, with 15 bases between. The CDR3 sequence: CASSPGLGGEQYF. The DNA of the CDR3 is TGTGCCAGCAGCCCGGGCCTGGGGGGAGAGCAGTACTTC.

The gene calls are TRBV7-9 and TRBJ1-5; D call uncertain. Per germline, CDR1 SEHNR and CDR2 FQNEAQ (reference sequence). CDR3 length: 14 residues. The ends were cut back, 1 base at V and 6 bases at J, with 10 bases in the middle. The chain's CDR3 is CASSLETVGQPQHF. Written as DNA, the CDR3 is TGTGCCAGCAGCTTAGAAACAGTCGGTCAGCCCCAGCATTTT.

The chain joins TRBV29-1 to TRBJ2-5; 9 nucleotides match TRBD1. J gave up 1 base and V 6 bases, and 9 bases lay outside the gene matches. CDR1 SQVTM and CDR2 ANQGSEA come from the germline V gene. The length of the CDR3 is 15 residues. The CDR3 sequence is CSVHRGRVFQETQYF. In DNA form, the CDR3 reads TGCAGCGTCCACAGGGGGCGCGTATTCCAAGAGACCCAGTACTTC.